The 3 T cell receptor beta chains given below trace back to one sample, sequenced in a study of blood T cell repertoires in COVID-19. Some clones are missing from TCRdb's copy, which holds only in-frame ones; the method was immunoSEQ multiplex PCR. Here the sample spans roughly 230,000 clones, about four fifths being singletons. Sequencing was done on a sample of peripheral blood. The receptor source for this set is a man between 50 and 59 years old with active or convalescent COVID-19.

The chain is built from TRBV10-3 and TRBJ1-1; 11 bases are shared with TRBD1. V lost 3 bases and J lost 6; bases outside the gene matches: 6. This CDR3 has 15 residues. Germline loops: CDR1 ENHRY, CDR2 SYGVKD. The CDR3 loop reads CAISDWTGGSPEAFF. CDR3 sequence (DNA): TGTGCCATCAGTGACTGGACAGGGGGCTCTCCTGAAGCTTTCTTT.

This clone has only a few counts. Other DNA sequences in the sample encode the same CDR3. This chain connects TRBV6-5 to TRBJ1-6, with 9 bases aligning to TRBD1. From germline, CDR1 is MNHEY and CDR2 SVGAGI. This CDR3 has 15 residues. With V trimmed by 5 bases and J by 7 bases, 6 bases remained unmatched. The CDR3 sequence: CASSPTGTGNSPLHF. The CDR3 DNA sequence: TGTGCCAGCAGTCCCACCGGGACAGGGAATTCACCCCTCCACTTT.

This chain uses TRBV18 with TRBJ2-7; 11 bases line up with TRBD1. V was clipped by 2 bases and J by 3 bases; unmatched bases: 6. The CDR3 covers 16 residues. From germline, CDR1 is KGHSH and CDR2 LQKENI. CDR3 in DNA: TGTGCCAGCTCACCAAGACAGGGACAGGGGGGCTACGAGCAGTACTTC. This translates into CASSPRQGQGGYEQYF.